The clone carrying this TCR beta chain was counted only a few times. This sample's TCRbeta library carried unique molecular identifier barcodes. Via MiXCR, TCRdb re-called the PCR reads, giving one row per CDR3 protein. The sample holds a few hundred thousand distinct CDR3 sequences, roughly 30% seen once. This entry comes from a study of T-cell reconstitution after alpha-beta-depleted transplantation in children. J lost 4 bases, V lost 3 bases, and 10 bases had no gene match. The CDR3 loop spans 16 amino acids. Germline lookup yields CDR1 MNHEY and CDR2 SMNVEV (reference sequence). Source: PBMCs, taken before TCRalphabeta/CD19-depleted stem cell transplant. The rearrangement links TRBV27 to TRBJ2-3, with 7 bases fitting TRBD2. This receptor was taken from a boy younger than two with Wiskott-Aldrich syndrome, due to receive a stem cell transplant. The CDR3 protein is CASSFWGEGRSDTQYF. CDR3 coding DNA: TGTGCCAGCAGTTTTTGGGGGGAGGGCCGCTCAGATACGCAGTATTTT.